These 20 T cell receptor beta chains came from one sample sequenced in a study of T-cell memory formation after mild COVID-19 (dated by TCRdb to about 2021). The library was made by 5' RACE. Reads for this sample came from an Illumina NovaSeq 6000. TCRdb reanalyzed the raw reads on its own, using fastp at Q25 for trimming and MiXCR for clone calling, and kept in-frame beta chains. Each record represents a unique CDR3 protein, reported with the most common genes and DNA among its rows. The sample includes roughly 150,000 distinct CDR3 sequences, with 10% to 15% observed a single time. Roughly 3.3% of the sample is held by the ten biggest clonotypes. Sequenced input: PBMCs or a T cell subset sorted from them (not recorded which). The receptors come from a man aged 18 to 30 who had mild COVID-19 (a few samples of this study predate the infection). The sample titles of this study are shuffled in the database, so cell type and time point are left out; the donor was told from shared clones.

This rearrangement joins TRBV5-1 to TRBJ1-1; possibly TRBD1 for D (5 bases). V was cut by 9 bases and J by 0 bases, with 18 bases left in between. Germline V gives CDR1 SGHRS, CDR2 YFSETQ. The CDR3 is made up of 15 amino acids. CDR3 bases: TGCGCCACCTCCCCCTCCGGGGGTATGAACACTGAAGCTTTCTTT. Its translation: CATSPSGGMNTEAFF.

This clonotype showed up many times. In DNA, the CDR3 is TGTGCCAGCAGTCAATCGGACAGGGACGAGCAGTACTTC. Its translation is CASSQSDRDEQYF. The chain employs TRBV6-2 or TRBV6-3 and TRBJ2-7; TRBD1 matches at 8 bases. Germline CDR1 reads MNHEY; CDR2 reads SVGEGT. The CDR3 covers 13 residues. Unmatched junction bases numbered 5, after V lost 5 bases and J lost 5 bases.

This chain links TRBV6-1 with TRBJ1-5, with 9 bases identical to TRBD1. The V and J ends lost 1 base and 2 bases, in that order; junction bases with no gene match: 3. Germline CDR1 MNHNS, CDR2 SASEGT. The CDR3 is 16 amino acids. CDR3 nucleotides: TGTGCCAGCAGTGAAGTTTGGGACAGGGGCAATCAGCCCCAGCATTTT. This translates into CASSEVWDRGNQPQHF.

The chain recombines TRBV7-8 with TRBJ1-6; no clear D gene. Germline loops: CDR1 SGHVS, CDR2 FQNEAQ. The CDR3 spans 11 residues. V was pared by 2 bases and J by 10 bases, with 3 bases between. The CDR3 DNA follows: TGTGCCAGCAGCTTATCCTCACCCCTCCACTTT. Translation gives CASSLSSPLHF.

V usage is TRBV9 and J usage is TRBJ2-1; D unclear. Trimming left V 3 bases short and J 4 bases short, with 5 bases between. This CDR3 has 12 amino acids. Germline V gives CDR1 SGDLS, CDR2 YYNGEE. The DNA of the CDR3 is TGTGCCAGCAGCGCTAGTTACAATGAGCAGTTCTTC. It yields the protein CASSASYNEQFF.

In this sample, this clonotype turned up once. The V gene is TRBV30, the J gene TRBJ2-7; TRBD1 agrees at 12 bases. The J segment lost 5 bases and the V segment lost 0 bases, leaving 5 bases of the junction unmatched. Germline CDR1 GTSNPN, CDR2 SVGIG (reference sequence). CDR3 length equals 15 residues. The CDR3 DNA reads TGTGCCTGGAGTGTATGGGGACAGGGGGCCCACGAGCAGTACTTC. This sequence encodes CAWSVWGQGAHEQYF.

V gene TRBV5-1 combines with J gene TRBJ2-3, with unresolved D. This CDR3 has 14 residues. Germline V gene sequence: CDR1 SGHRS, CDR2 YFSETQ. Trimming pared 0 bases from V and 2 bases from J, leaving 7 bases between. The CDR3 DNA follows: TGCGCCAGCAGCTTGGAGGTTGACACAGATACGCAGTATTTT. It codes for CASSLEVDTDTQYF. Variable domain in full (rest from reference TRBV5-1 and TRBJ2-3): KAGVTQTPRYLIKTRGQQVTLSCSPISGHRSVSWYQQTPGQGLQFLFEYFSETQRNKGNFPGRFSGRQFSNSRSEMNVSTLELGDSALYLCASSLEVDTDTQYFGPGTRLTVL.

This clonotype has a handful of counts. The V call is TRBV7-9, the J call TRBJ2-2; D call uncertain. There are 12 residues in the CDR3. V was cut by 2 bases and J by 6 bases, with 4 bases left in between. In germline, CDR1 is SEHNR, CDR2 FQNEAQ (reference sequence). In DNA form, the CDR3 reads TGTGCCAGCAGCTTAATGGCCGGGGAGCTGTTTTTT. It yields the protein CASSLMAGELFF.

This clonotype was observed at least ten times. The CDR3 DNA sequence: TGTGCCAGCAGCCCGGGACTAGCGGATTACAATGAGCAGTTCTTC. This gives the protein CASSPGLADYNEQFF. V usage is TRBV11-2 and J usage is TRBJ2-1, with 11 positions matching TRBD2. Germline V CDR1 and CDR2: SGHAT, FQNNGV. CDR3 length: 15 residues. The trim removed 5 bases at V and 4 bases at J, leaving 4 bases unmatched.

This chain uses TRBV15 with TRBJ1-6; D is undetermined. Trimming cost V 1 base and J 5 bases, with 9 bases left between them. Germline-derived CDR1 and CDR2 are LNHNV and YYDKDF (reference sequence). This CDR3 region has 15 residues. CDR3 protein: CATSRGALDNSPLHF. The CDR3 DNA is TGTGCCACCAGCAGAGGGGCGCTGGATAATTCACCCCTCCACTTT.

In this sample, this clonotype turned up many times. The J gene is TRBJ2-1, the V gene TRBV11-2; D is ambiguous. CDR1 is SGHAT and CDR2 is FQNNGV in the germline V gene. V was trimmed by 0 bases and J by 14 bases, leaving 17 bases between them. The CDR3 totals 14 residues. The CDR3 is CASSLDPLSGREFF. As DNA, the CDR3 is TGTGCCAGCAGCTTAGACCCCCTCAGTGGTCGTGAGTTCTTC.

The J gene is TRBJ1-2, the V gene TRBV5-1; 12 nucleotides line up with TRBD1. CDR3 length: 16 amino acids. Germline values: CDR1 SGHRS, CDR2 YFSETQ. V was clipped by 6 bases and J by 8 bases; unmatched bases: 14. The CDR3: CASTTDPGQGALGYTF. The CDR3 DNA follows: TGCGCCAGCACCACGGACCCGGGACAGGGGGCTTTGGGCTACACCTTC.

This clonotype was recorded many times. The J gene is TRBJ2-7, the V gene TRBV4-3; D is perhaps TRBD2 (6 bases). Germline V lookup: CDR1 LGHNA, CDR2 YSLEER. The CDR3 extends over 14 amino acids. The germline V and J ends were trimmed by 1 base and 3 bases, with 10 bases remaining between them. CDR3 region: CASSQAGGSYEQYF. CDR3 sequence (DNA): TGCGCCAGCAGCCAAGCAGGAGGGAGCTACGAGCAGTACTTC.

This clonotype has a count of ten or more. The J gene is TRBJ2-1, the V gene TRBV6-5, with 8 positions matching TRBD1. Germline values: CDR1 MNHEY, CDR2 SVGAGI. Trimming at V came to 7 bases and at J to 6 bases, leaving 5 bases not matched to a gene. The CDR3 consists of 13 residues. The CDR3: CASNGQGGNEQFF. CDR3 DNA sequence: TGTGCCAGCAATGGACAGGGAGGCAATGAGCAGTTCTTC.

The chain's CDR3 is CASSSDGRGNTIYF. The DNA of the CDR3 is TGCGCCAGCAGCTCGGACGGCCGTGGAAACACCATATATTTT. The V and J genes are TRBV5-1 and TRBJ1-3; D is uncertain. CDR3 length equals 14 residues. From germline, CDR1 is SGHRS and CDR2 YFSETQ. V gave up 3 bases and J gave up 3 bases, with 10 bases separating them.

The chain couples TRBV9 to TRBJ1-6; 9 positions match TRBD1. Losses at the gene ends were 3 bases for V and 15 bases for J; bases not matched to a gene: 16. The CDR3 is 16 amino acids. CDR1 SGDLS and CDR2 YYNGEE come from the germline V gene. The CDR3 loop is CASSAGQGPPRSSLHF. The CDR3 region has the DNA TGTGCCAGCAGCGCCGGACAGGGGCCGCCTAGGTCTAGCCTCCACTTT.

The chain is built from TRBV20-1 and TRBJ2-1, with D possibly matching TRBD2 (7 bases). Germline V gene lookup returns CDR1 DFQATT and CDR2 SNEGSKA (reference sequence). This CDR3 has 14 residues. The V and J ends lost 8 bases and 4 bases respectively, with 18 bases between them. CDR3 sequence reads: CSLGGGASYNEQFF. The CDR3 nucleotides read TGCAGTCTAGGTGGGGGGGCCTCGTACAATGAGCAGTTCTTC.

This clonotype was seen only a few times. The gene calls are TRBV7-2 and TRBJ1-1; D possibly corresponds to TRBD1 (6 bases). Trimming removed 4 bases from V and 5 bases from J, with 14 bases in between. This CDR3 has 14 residues. Germline V gene sequence: CDR1 SGHTA, CDR2 FQGNSA. CDR3 residues: CASSWTTGPTEAFF. The CDR3 coding sequence is TGTGCCAGCAGCTGGACAACAGGGCCTACTGAAGCTTTCTTT. The complete variable domain, with remaining parts taken from reference TRBV7-2 and TRBJ1-1, reads GAGVSQSPSNKVTEKGKDVELRCDPISGHTALYWYRQSLGQGLEFLIYFQGNSAPDKSGLPSDRFSAERTGGSVSTLTIQRTQQEDSAVYLCASSWTTGPTEAFFGQGTRLTVV.

V is TRBV18 and J is TRBJ1-1, with 7 bases lining up with TRBD1. Germline loops: CDR1 KGHSH, CDR2 LQKENI. The junction had 2 bases not matched to a gene; V was cut back by 0 bases and J by 1 base. The CDR3 totals 15 residues. In DNA, the CDR3 is TGTGCCAGCTCACCACCGGACAGGCAGAACACTGAAGCTTTCTTT. It codes for CASSPPDRQNTEAFF.

The gene calls are TRBV18 and TRBJ2-7; weak D call: TRBD1 (6 bases). Trimming pared 3 bases from V and 3 bases from J, leaving 9 bases between. Per germline, CDR1 KGHSH and CDR2 LQKENI. This CDR3 is 13 amino acids long. The CDR3 is CASSPGQLYEQYV. DNA of the CDR3: TGTGCCAGCTCACCCGGACAGCTCTACGAGCAGTACGTC.